These 3 T cell receptor beta chains were all obtained from the same sample, sequenced in a study of blood T cell repertoires in COVID-19. Profiled with immunoSEQ multiplex PCR; TCRdb holds only in-frame clones, not every one. The data show a few hundred thousand clones, approximately 80% seen once. Input material: peripheral blood. Source of these receptors: a human donor in a cohort sampled during active COVID-19.

The sample holds many counts of this clone. This chain links TRBV23-1 with TRBJ1-2; the D is unclear. TRBV23-1 is an ORF for which the function is uncertain. V dropped 2 bases and J dropped 2 bases, with 12 bases sitting between them. The CDR3 totals 15 residues. The CDR3 bases are TGCGCCAGCAGTCAACAGGTCCACAGAAACTATGGCTACACCTTC. Translating gives CASSQQVHRNYGYTF.

DNA of the CDR3: TGTGCCAGCAGCTCACAGGGGGGCCTCAATCAGCCCCAGCATTTT. Translating gives CASSSQGGLNQPQHF. The V gene is TRBV28, the J gene TRBJ1-5, with 8 nucleotides matching TRBD1. The germline CDR1 and CDR2 sequences are MDHEN and SYDVKM. The CDR3 consists of 15 residues. Trimming removed 6 bases from V and 3 bases from J; junction bases left unmatched: 7.

The chain joins TRBV7-2 to TRBJ1-2, with D perhaps matching TRBD1 (5 bases). Trimming pared 0 bases from V and 8 bases from J, leaving 13 bases between. This CDR3 comprises 14 residues. Per the germline V gene, CDR1 is SGHTA and CDR2 is FQGNSA. The CDR3 sequence is CASSLATRADGYTF. CDR3 bases: TGTGCCAGCAGCTTAGCGACCAGGGCGGACGGCTACACCTTC.